Listed below are T cell receptor beta chains from one sample, sequenced in a study of blood T cell repertoires in COVID-19. The repertoire was sequenced with immunoSEQ multiplex PCR; TCRdb's copy has only in-frame clones and lacks some. Seen here are some 150,000 clones, over 75% observed once, and the top ten hold 8%. Sequencing was performed on peripheral blood. The origin of the receptors is a woman aged 55-69 years with COVID-19, enrolled during active disease. The CDR3 runs from the conserved cysteine through the conserved F or W. Each record gives: clone size, V gene, CDR3 protein. Only some rows state a clone size, as once, few, many or a class for expanded clones.

NA	TRBV5-4	CASSLAGTSGLDTQYF
NA	TRBV9	CASSAPGTGGAGSPLHF
NA	TRBV11-3	CASSFDSSNEQFF
NA	TRBV3-1/TRBV3-2	CASSRKLTGGNSPLHF
NA	TRBV6-1	CASSEGPEETQYF
NA	TRBV6-5	CASTLGGGGVNEQYF
NA	TRBV7-3	CASSRYRDSNSPLHF
NA	TRBV18	CASSPLAGPVTDTQYF
NA	TRBV9	CASSTVERAYTDTQYF
few	TRBV5-1	CASSLLLGTEAFF
NA	TRBV7-6	CASSLVIAGTANTGELFF
few	TRBV15	CATSRAALAGNYNEQFF
few	TRBV6-1	CASREGTVQGYTF
NA	TRBV7-9	CASSSDRVTGELFF
once	TRBV5-4	CASSLAPGGLNEQYF
few	TRBV19	CASSGQGGVGEQFF
NA	TRBV7-8	CASSLARSGTEYGYTF
NA	TRBV30	CAWSPGSQHEKLFF
NA	TRBV18	CASSPRASQGNTEAFF
NA	TRBV6-5	CASTPAGGGYGYTF
NA	TRBV9	CASSPETVLNTEAFF
NA	TRBV6-5	CASSYRGAEYF
NA	TRBV2	CASSESFDTSSYEQYF
many	TRBV9	CASSVQVEGIGGYTF
NA	TRBV5-1	CASSLGPGNNPTVSYEQYF
NA	TRBV19	CASSTWSISGANVLTF
NA	TRBV7-6	CASSRPGTGPTLEKLFF
NA	TRBV7-7	CASSSLAGGPQETQYF
NA	TRBV13	CASSSTGEVTSNEKLFF
NA	TRBV3-1/TRBV3-2	CASSQNAGTGPSF